This TCR beta chain was documented in a study of Ad26.COV2.S vaccination and SARS-CoV-2 variants. As for the study in general: The COV1001 Ad26.COV2.S trial arm included the donor. Whole-study results and caveats: Spike-specific TCR breadth was greater after Ad26.COV2.S than placebo. Breadth of non-spike TCRs did not differ between vaccinees and placebo recipients. Quantification of TCR breadth and depth may have yielded underestimates of total T cell responses.

The CDR3 totals 11 residues. V dropped 5 bases and J dropped 6 bases, with 8 bases sitting between them. Looked up from germline, CDR1 is MNHNY and CDR2 is SVGAGI (reference sequence). Note on this clone: Its specificity is not known.

Here immunoSEQ multiplex PCR was the method, and the copy in TCRdb shows in-frame clones only, minus some. The profile shows about 480,000 clones, around 88% of them singletons. Noted treatment: approximately 18 received Ad26.COV2.S at low or high dose, single or two shots; 5 received placebo; per-sample allocation not given. Sampling was done on day 63 after the first vaccine or placebo injection. The chain couples TRBV6-6 to TRBJ2-7; maybe TRBD1 (6 bases). The TCR comes from a person aged 18 to 65 who received the Ad26.COV2.S COVID-19 vaccine or a placebo. Source: peripheral blood, taken in a trial of Ad26.COV2.S vaccine versus placebo. The CDR3 DNA reads as TGTGCCAGCAGTGCAGGGGTCGAGCAGTACTTC. Protein: CASSAGVEQYF.